This TCR beta chain is from a study of TIL therapy for anti-PD-1-resistant metastatic lung cancer. Study-level background: Tumors had a median PD-L1 proportion score of less than 6.5%.

This clone occurred once. The immunoSEQ assay was v3. The protocol was immunoSEQ multiplex PCR, while the TCRdb copy is restricted to in-frame clones and leaves out a portion. This repertoire shows about 50,000 clones, roughly 78% found once; its top ten account for around 4.8%. The time point was: pre-treatment sample, taken before nivolumab and TIL therapy. From germline, CDR1 is LNHNV and CDR2 YYDKDF (reference sequence). The CDR3 covers 16 residues. Trimming took 5 bases from V and 2 from J, leaving 16 bases between them. The sequence came from a woman between 30 and 80 years old with non-small cell lung cancer. Sequencing was performed on blood, taken at baseline. The chain has TRBV15 and TRBJ1-5, with D uncertain. The DNA for the CDR3 is TGTGCCACCAGCCCGAACGGTGAGTTGGGCAATCAGCCCCAGCATTTT. Translating gives CATSPNGELGNQPQHF.